Below, one T cell receptor (beta chain) is given with its context. The antigen is undetermined. The CDR3 length is 14 residues. CDR1 is MNHNY and CDR2 is SVGAGI in the germline V gene (reference sequence). The V end lost 2 bases, the J end lost 4 bases, and 12 bases lay between the germline ends. The data stem from a study of T-cell memory formation after mild COVID-19. Overall study context: TCR clusters were mostly confined to one donor each.

Study outcomes and limitations: Clones that got smaller from day 15 to 85 had even CD4/CD8, while clones growing later tipped toward CD4+. Some SARS-CoV-2-responding clones were already detected in memory before infection.

TCRdb reprocessed the 5' RACE reads with MiXCR, giving one entry per CDR3 protein. The top ten clones hold approximately 8.1% of a sample with 470,000 or so distinct CDR3 sequences, 20% of them seen once. The chain carries TRBV6-6 and TRBJ2-7, with D possibly matching TRBD2 (6 bases). The sequenced sample was PBMCs or a T cell subset sorted from them (not recorded which). The TCR was taken from an adult woman who had mild COVID-19 (a few samples of this study predate the infection). Cell type and time point are not known. The CDR3 reads CASSYGGNVYEQYF. DNA of the CDR3: TGTGCCAGCAGTTACGGCGGGAACGTATACGAGCAGTACTTC.